The clone carrying this T cell receptor beta chain was recorded many times. Its antigen is not known. The source of the sample is a study of neurological immune-mediated disorders. Findings of the study overall: It was HTLV-1-associated myelopathy that showed the most TCR clonal expansion, while multiple sclerosis showed the least, falling below healthy controls. Subjects shared no identical expanded-clone CDR3 amino acid sequences, suggesting private TCR-beta repertoires in all groups.

From 15-18 subjects, every sequencing run obtained over 200 million TCR-beta sequences. TCRdb processed the 5' RACE reads anew with MiXCR; each CDR3 protein has one entry. The sample lists 85,000 to 110,000 distinct CDR3 sequences; 10% to 12% were seen once. Time point: longitudinal time-point 3. From 2 million PBMCs stored at -80 C, the unsorted libraries were generated. The clonotype was recovered from a female donor with HTLV-1-associated myelopathy (HAM/TSP). Material for sequencing was PBMCs.

This CDR3 reads CSAPQGTDTQYF. The CDR3 DNA reads TGCAGTGCTCCACAGGGCACAGATACGCAGTATTTT. This chain connects TRBV20-1 to TRBJ2-3; D perhaps matches TRBD1 (5 bases). The V gene lost 5 bases and the J gene lost 1 base, with 7 bases spanning the gap. The length of the CDR3 is 12 residues. CDR1 and CDR2 (germline): DFQATT, SNEGSKA (reference sequence).